This T cell receptor beta chain comes out of a study of T cell responses to AZD1222 COVID-19 vaccine. Study in general: Doses given second, at about 4 or about 12 weeks, were pooled.

Method: immunoSEQ multiplex PCR; TCRdb's copy keeps in-frame clones and lacks some. The table shows 140,000 to 150,000 clones, with about 90% occurring only once. Trimming pared 5 bases from V and 13 bases from J, leaving 14 bases between. CDR1 SEHNR and CDR2 FQNEAQ come from the germline V gene (reference sequence). There are 12 residues in the CDR3. This receptor was identified in an adult in good health. The J gene is TRBJ1-4, the V gene TRBV7-9; D remains unclear. This specimen consisted of peripheral blood, obtained on day 0 of AZD1222 vaccination. As DNA, the CDR3 is TGTGCCAGCAGCCCGGAGGAGTCAGGACTGTTTTTT. Its protein is CASSPEESGLFF.